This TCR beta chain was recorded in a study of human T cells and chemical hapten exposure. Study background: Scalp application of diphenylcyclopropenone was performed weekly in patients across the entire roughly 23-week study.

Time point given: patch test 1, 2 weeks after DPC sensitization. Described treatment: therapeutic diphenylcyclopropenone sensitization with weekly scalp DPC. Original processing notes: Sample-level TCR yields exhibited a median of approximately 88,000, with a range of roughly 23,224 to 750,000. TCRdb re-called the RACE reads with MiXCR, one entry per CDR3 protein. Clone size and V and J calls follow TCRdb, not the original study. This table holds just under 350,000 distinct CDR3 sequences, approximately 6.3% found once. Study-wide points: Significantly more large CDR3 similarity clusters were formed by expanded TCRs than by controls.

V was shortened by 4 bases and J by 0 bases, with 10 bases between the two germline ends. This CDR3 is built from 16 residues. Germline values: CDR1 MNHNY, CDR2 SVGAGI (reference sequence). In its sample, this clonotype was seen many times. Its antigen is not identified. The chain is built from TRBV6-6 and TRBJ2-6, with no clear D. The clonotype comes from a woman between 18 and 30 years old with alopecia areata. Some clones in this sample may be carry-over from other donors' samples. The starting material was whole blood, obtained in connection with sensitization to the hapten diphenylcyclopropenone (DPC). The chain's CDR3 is CASSWPFASGANVLTF. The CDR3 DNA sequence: TGTGCCAGCAGTTGGCCTTTTGCCTCTGGGGCCAACGTCCTGACTTTC.